This TCR beta chain was found in a study of T-cell reconstitution after alpha-beta-depleted transplantation in children. The CDR3 is 16 amino acids. CDR1 and CDR2 (germline): MNHEY, SVGEGT. The V gene end was trimmed by 5 bases and the J gene end by 6 bases; junction bases not matched to a gene: 7. Preparation of the TCRbeta library involved a method that used unique molecular identifiers. A single record per CDR3 protein comes from TCRdb applying MiXCR to the PCR reads. The sample shows about 160,000 distinct CDR3 sequences, roughly 10% of them seen only once. This clonotype was seen ten or more times.

V gene TRBV6-2 or TRBV6-3 combines with J gene TRBJ2-3; TRBD2 aligns across 14 bases. The sample was PBMCs, taken before TCRalphabeta/CD19-depleted stem cell transplant. This sequence originates from a boy between 2 and 10 years old with acute myeloid leukemia, due to receive a stem cell transplant. As DNA, the CDR3 is TGTGCCAGCAGTAACAGACTAGCGGGGGGGCCGGATACGCAGTATTTT. This encodes CASSNRLAGGPDTQYF.